Shown below are 27 T cell receptor beta chains from a single sample sequenced in a study of blood T cells in healthy people across ages. Primers used in a second PCR of about 7 to 12 cycles were a sample-barcoded 5' primer and a J-beta primer mix. From the 5' RACE reads, TCRdb called clonotypes with MiXCR, one entry per CDR3 protein. Among around 990,000 distinct CDR3 sequences, less than 25% were seen once, and the ten largest hold about 0.69%. These same data were also listed under a study on T cells of mothers and their children.

Sequencing was carried out using blood. These receptors came from a girl aged 2-9 years in good health.

This clonotype was observed a few times. The missing conserved phenylalanine or tryptophan at the end of this CDR3 makes a read error likely. This chain links TRBV6-5 with TRBJ2-7, with D perhaps being TRBD1 or TRBD2 (7 bases each). V dropped 5 bases and J dropped 7 bases, with 15 bases sitting between them. This CDR3 spans 13 amino acids. Germline-derived CDR1 and CDR2 are MNHEY and SVGAGI. The chain's CDR3 is CASSTGTAGEQYS. The CDR3 nucleotides read TGTGCCAGCAGTACCGGGACAGCGGGAGAGCAGTACTCC.

Only a few counts were recorded for this clonotype. CDR3 DNA sequence: TGTGCCAGCAGTCGAGCGGGAGCGGGTCAGCCCCAGCATTTT. Encoded protein: CASSRAGAGQPQHF. The V call is TRBV12-3 or TRBV12-4, the J call TRBJ1-5; D is unresolved. V gave up 5 bases and J gave up 6 bases, with 14 bases separating them. The CDR3 totals 14 residues.

This rearrangement joins TRBV9 to TRBJ2-5; 7 bases align to TRBD2. Germline values: CDR1 SGDLS, CDR2 YYNGEE. Unmatched junction bases numbered 11, after V lost 5 bases and J lost 4 bases. The CDR3 contains 15 residues. The CDR3 protein is CASSHSREGTETQYF. The CDR3 DNA reads TGTGCCAGCAGTCATTCAAGGGAGGGTACAGAGACCCAGTACTTC.

The chain combines TRBV29-1 with TRBJ2-1; possibly TRBD1 or TRBD2 for D (5 bases each). The end of the DNA fits TRBJ2-7 better, so the J call may be wrong. The germline V gene encodes CDR1 SQVTM and CDR2 ANQGSEA. The CDR3 sequence is 13 residues long. CDR3 sequence (DNA): TGCAGCGTTGCGACAGTGGGGGAAAACGAGCAGTACTTC. Amino acid sequence: CSVATVGENEQYF.

V usage is TRBV11-2 and J usage is TRBJ2-1; 8 nucleotides match TRBD2. This CDR3 is built from 13 residues. Germline-derived CDR1 and CDR2 are SGHAT and FQNNGV. V lost 3 bases, J lost 10 bases, and 5 bases stayed unmatched. CDR3 protein: CASSFRGGTEQFF. The CDR3 nucleotides are TGTGCCAGCAGCTTCCGGGGGGGTACAGAGCAGTTCTTC.

This sequence joins TRBV6-5 and TRBJ2-1; 12 bases agree with TRBD2. In germline, CDR1 is MNHEY, CDR2 SVGAGI. With 3 bases clipped from V and 8 bases from J, the junction kept 11 bases outside the gene matches. This CDR3 is 17 amino acids long. The CDR3 bases are TGTGCCAGCAGTTATTTCCTACTAGCGGGGGGATCCGATGAGCAGTTCTTC. The encoded protein is CASSYFLLAGGSDEQFF.

This rearrangement joins TRBV12-3 or TRBV12-4 to TRBJ2-5; tentative D call: TRBD2 (6 bases). The V and J ends lost 3 bases and 9 bases respectively, with 14 bases between them. This CDR3 is built from 13 residues. CDR3 residues: CASSLGSGGAQYF. The CDR3, as DNA: TGTGCCAGCAGTTTGGGCTCCGGAGGGGCCCAGTACTTC.

The J gene is TRBJ2-1, the V gene TRBV20-1; possible D gene TRBD1, 5 bases. Germline CDR1 is DFQATT and CDR2 is SNEGSKA (reference sequence). This CDR3 has 16 amino acids. V lost 2 bases, J lost 2 bases, and 16 bases lay in between. The CDR3 sequence: CSARSPRADPYNEQFF. Here the CDR3 DNA reads TGCAGTGCTAGATCTCCCAGGGCTGACCCCTACAATGAGCAGTTCTTC.

This clonotype has just a few counts. The rearrangement links TRBV28 to TRBJ1-2; TRBD1 is a possible D gene (5 bases). V lost 2 bases, J lost 7 bases, and 8 bases lay in between. This CDR3 region has 12 residues. The V gene's germline CDR1 is MDHEN and CDR2 SYDVKM. The CDR3 nucleotides read TGTGCCAGCAGTTTACGGGACCGTGGCTACACCTTC. Its protein product is CASSLRDRGYTF.

This chain connects TRBV20-1 to TRBJ2-3, with 11 positions matching TRBD2. The length of the CDR3 is 14 residues. Germline values: CDR1 DFQATT, CDR2 SNEGSKA (reference sequence). The ends lost 4 bases at V and 2 bases at J; junction bases unmatched: 2. In DNA, the CDR3 is TGCAGTGCTATGGGACTAGCGGACACAGATACGCAGTATTTT. It specifies CSAMGLADTDTQYF.

The table lists this clonotype with a few counts. The chain joins TRBV10-3 to TRBJ2-1, with D perhaps given as TRBD1 or TRBD2 (5 bases each). Trimming took 6 bases from V and 7 from J, leaving 10 bases between them. CDR1 and CDR2 from the germline V gene are ENHRY and SYGVKD. This CDR3 has 12 amino acids. CDR3 region: CAIRQGENEQFF. In DNA, the CDR3 is TGTGCCATCAGACAAGGGGAGAATGAGCAGTTCTTC.

The chain employs TRBV20-1 and TRBJ1-1; 8 bases map to TRBD1. CDR3 length: 13 amino acids. Germline CDR1 is DFQATT and CDR2 is SNEGSKA (reference sequence). J lost 6 bases, V lost 7 bases, and 10 bases had no gene match. CDR3 DNA sequence: TGCAGTGTTAGGGACAGGCTGAAGTCTGAAGCTTTCTTT. Residues: CSVRDRLKSEAFF.

The gene calls are TRBV5-1 and TRBJ2-3; 10 nucleotides agree with TRBD2. The germline V gene has CDR1 SGHRS and CDR2 YFSETQ. The CDR3 is 14 amino acids. The ends lost 5 bases at V and 5 bases at J; junction bases unmatched: 5. CDR3 protein: CASSPASGGDTQYF. The DNA for the CDR3 is TGCGCCAGCAGTCCTGCTAGCGGGGGAGATACGCAGTATTTT. Full variable domain (rest looked up from reference TRBV5-1 and TRBJ2-3): KAGVTQTPRYLIKTRGQQVTLSCSPISGHRSVSWYQQTPGQGLQFLFEYFSETQRNKGNFPGRFSGRQFSNSRSEMNVSTLELGDSALYLCASSPASGGDTQYFGPGTRLTVL.

This clonotype showed up just a few times. The rearrangement joins TRBV20-1 to TRBJ2-7; D tentatively reads TRBD1 or TRBD2 (5 bases each). Germline loops: CDR1 DFQATT, CDR2 SNEGSKA (reference sequence). The CDR3 sequence is 12 residues long. Trimming took off 4 bases at V and 3 bases at J, with 10 bases between the two ends. The CDR3 coding sequence is TGCAGTGCTAACTGGGGGAGCTACGAGCAGTACTTC. As protein: CSANWGSYEQYF.

This chain links TRBV20-1 with TRBJ2-5; no clear D. CDR3 length: 15 residues. The germline V and J ends were trimmed by 0 bases and 4 bases, with 15 bases remaining between them. Germline CDR1 reads DFQATT; CDR2 reads SNEGSKA (reference sequence). The CDR3 DNA is TGCAGTGCTAGAGACCCTGCAGGTGTTGCAGAGACCCAGTACTTC. It encodes CSARDPAGVAETQYF.

This rearrangement joins TRBV12-3 or TRBV12-4 to TRBJ2-3, with D possibly being TRBD1 (5 bases). This CDR3 spans 17 amino acids. V was shortened by 5 bases and J by 6 bases, with 24 bases between the two germline ends. The DNA of the CDR3 is TGTGCCAGCAGTCCTATGGATTATCGGAAGGGGCGCGATACGCAGTATTTT. It yields the protein CASSPMDYRKGRDTQYF.

This clonotype was counted a few times. The chain joins TRBV29-1 to TRBJ2-7; D not resolved. The J call may be in error: the DNA end matches TRBJ2-5 better. Germline V gene data show CDR1 as SQVTM and CDR2 as ANQGSEA. There are 16 residues in the CDR3. CDR3 coding DNA: TGCAGCGTTGATTTATCGGTGGGCACCCCACAAGAGACCCAGTACTTC. Its protein is CSVDLSVGTPQETQYF.

Only a few counts were recorded for this clonotype. The chain recombines TRBV4-1 with TRBJ2-5; TRBD2 aligns across 7 bases. CDR1 MGHRA and CDR2 YSYEKL come from the germline V gene. The J segment lost 2 bases and the V segment lost 2 bases, leaving 5 bases of the junction unmatched. CDR3 length: 15 amino acids. The CDR3 here is CASSQSGLPQETQYF. DNA of the CDR3: TGCGCCAGCAGCCAATCGGGACTACCGCAAGAGACCCAGTACTTC.

The chain employs TRBV7-2 and TRBJ2-1, with a tentative D call TRBD2 (6 bases). The V gene's germline CDR1 is SGHTA and CDR2 FQGNSA. The CDR3 consists of 16 residues. The V end lost 5 bases, the J end lost 0 bases, and 14 bases lay between the germline ends. CDR3 sequence: CASSRTGGRSYNEQFF. CDR3 nucleotide sequence: TGTGCCAGCAGCAGAACCGGGGGACGCTCCTACAATGAGCAGTTCTTC.

This clonotype was observed a handful of times. This chain connects TRBV11-2 to TRBJ1-4; a weak D match, TRBD1 (6 bases). Between the trimmed V and J ends, which lost 4 bases and 10 bases, there was a span of 19 bases. CDR1 is SGHAT and CDR2 is FQNNGV in the germline V gene. The CDR3 is 15 residues long. The CDR3 loop reads CASSSKTGLQGKLFF. As DNA, the CDR3 is TGTGCCAGCAGCTCAAAGACAGGATTACAGGGAAAACTGTTTTTT.

This chain connects TRBV10-2 to TRBJ2-3, with 8 bases matching TRBD2. There are 13 residues in the CDR3. Germline loops: CDR1 WSHSY, CDR2 SAAADI. The ends lost 7 bases at V and 6 bases at J; junction bases unmatched: 6. CDR3 nucleotide sequence: TGCGCCAGCATTCTAGCGGGTCGGGATACGCAGTATTTT. The encoded protein is CASILAGRDTQYF.

The chain couples TRBV12-3 or TRBV12-4 to TRBJ2-3; perhaps TRBD2 as D (7 bases). There are 21 residues in the CDR3. Trimming shortened V by 5 bases and J by 1 base, and 31 bases separated the two germline ends. The CDR3 region is CASSVWDRTGRGVSGTDTQYF. The CDR3 bases are TGTGCCAGCAGTGTTTGGGACCGAACAGGGAGGGGAGTTAGCGGCACAGATACGCAGTATTTT.

The V call is TRBV2, the J call TRBJ1-2; D unresolved. The CDR3 is 16 residues long. V was trimmed by 1 base and J by 5 bases, leaving 17 bases between them. Germline V gives CDR1 SNHLY, CDR2 FYNNEI. The CDR3 loop reads CASSEGANPVVYGYTF. For the CDR3, the DNA is TGTGCCAGCAGTGAAGGGGCTAACCCCGTTGTTTATGGCTACACCTTC.

The V and J genes are TRBV20-1 and TRBJ2-1; no reliable D call. Trimming took off 1 base at V and 15 bases at J, with 13 bases between the two ends. Germline CDR1 DFQATT, CDR2 SNEGSKA (reference sequence). CDR3 length: 11 residues. The CDR3 loop is CSARGMGYLFF. The CDR3 coding sequence is TGCAGTGCTAGAGGAATGGGATATCTGTTCTTC.

The gene calls are TRBV6-5 and TRBJ1-1; no firm D call. The CDR3 runs 16 residues. V was pared by 8 bases and J by 4 bases, with 23 bases between. In germline, CDR1 is MNHEY, CDR2 SVGAGI. CDR3: CASLLSLGSRGTEAFF. CDR3 coding DNA: TGTGCCAGCCTCCTAAGTTTAGGGAGTCGGGGCACTGAAGCTTTCTTT.

The genes are TRBV7-9 and TRBJ2-5, with D possibly matching TRBD1 (6 bases). The CDR3 extends over 16 amino acids. V was shortened by 4 bases and J by 1 base, with 16 bases between the two germline ends. Germline loops: CDR1 SEHNR, CDR2 FQNEAQ (reference sequence). CDR3 DNA: TGTGCCAGCAGCTCCTCCCTCCGAGGGGGCCAAGAGACCCAGTACTTC. Translating gives CASSSSLRGGQETQYF.

J is TRBJ2-4 and V is TRBV12-5, with 7 nucleotides matching TRBD1. The germline gives CDR1 LGHNT, CDR2 FRNRAP. The CDR3 has 15 amino acids. J lost 7 bases, V lost 5 bases, and 11 bases had no gene match. The CDR3 DNA follows: TGTGCTAGTGGTCCATCCCTGACAGGGAACAACATTCAGTACTTC. It specifies CASGPSLTGNNIQYF.